What follows are 21 T cell receptor beta chains derived from one specimen sequenced in a study of blood T cell repertoires in COVID-19. Method: immunoSEQ multiplex PCR; TCRdb's copy keeps in-frame clones and lacks some. Of approximately 31,000 clones listed, 80% to 90% are singletons. The sequencing sample was made of peripheral blood. The receptors were sampled from a woman of 80 years or more with active or convalescent COVID-19.

The chain uses TRBV19 and TRBJ1-4, with D perhaps TRBD1 (6 bases). Trimming removed 7 bases at V and 2 bases at J, with 14 bases between. This CDR3 contains 15 residues. Germline values: CDR1 LNHDA, CDR2 SQIVND (reference sequence). This chain's CDR3 is CASKDRVGTNEKLFF. DNA for the CDR3: TGTGCCAGTAAGGACAGAGTGGGGACTAATGAAAAACTGTTTTTT.

The rearrangement joins TRBV28 to TRBJ2-7, with D possibly matching TRBD2 (5 bases). The CDR3 is 14 amino acids. The germline gives CDR1 MDHEN, CDR2 SYDVKM. V dropped 5 bases and J dropped 7 bases, with 18 bases sitting between them. CDR3 nucleotides: TGTGCCAGCAGTACCCGCGGACTCGCGGTAGAGCAGTACTTC. Amino acids: CASSTRGLAVEQYF.

This clone was recorded once. V is TRBV2 and J is TRBJ1-5, with 7 bases fitting TRBD1. Germline V gene lookup returns CDR1 SNHLY and CDR2 FYNNEI. The CDR3 sequence is 14 residues long. V trimming: 6 bases; J trimming: 2 bases; junction bases outside the gene matches: 4. CDR3 sequence reads: CASSNRGRNQPQHF. The CDR3 bases are TGTGCCAGCAGCAACAGGGGCCGCAATCAGCCCCAGCATTTT.

CDR3 region: CASQLHSMDQPQHF. The CDR3, as DNA: TGTGCCAGCCAACTACATAGTATGGATCAGCCCCAGCATTTT. V usage is TRBV2 and J usage is TRBJ1-5; D uncertain. Trimming took off 8 bases at V and 5 bases at J, with 16 bases between the two ends. This CDR3 is 14 amino acids long. The germline gives CDR1 SNHLY, CDR2 FYNNEI.

This chain connects TRBV3-1 (or the pseudogene TRBV3-2) to TRBJ2-7; 14 bases are shared with TRBD2. CDR1 is LGHDT, CDR2 YNNKEL, per germline (reference sequence). Losses at the gene ends were 4 bases for V and 4 bases for J; bases not matched to a gene: 3. There are 15 residues in the CDR3. The CDR3 DNA sequence: TGTGCCAGCAGCCCCGGGACTAGCGGGGGATACGAGCAGTACTTC. This encodes CASSPGTSGGYEQYF.

V usage is TRBV6-6 and J usage is TRBJ1-6, with D possibly being TRBD1 (6 bases). The V end lost 6 bases, the J end lost 5 bases, and 14 bases lay between the germline ends. The germline CDR1 and CDR2 sequences are MNHNY and SVGAGI (reference sequence). This CDR3 comprises 15 residues. The CDR3 nucleotides read TGTGCCAGCAGGATCACAGGGATAAATAATTCACCCCTCCACTTT. It translates to CASRITGINNSPLHF.

The V and J genes are TRBV7-6 and TRBJ2-7; D may be TRBD1 (5 bases). The V gene's germline CDR1 is SGHVS and CDR2 FNYEAQ. The CDR3 sequence is 14 residues long. V lost 1 base, J lost 6 bases, and 13 bases lay in between. This CDR3 is CASSLVGDWREQYF. In DNA form, the CDR3 reads TGTGCCAGCAGCTTAGTAGGGGATTGGCGCGAGCAGTACTTC.

The rearrangement links TRBV24-1 to TRBJ2-1; 9 bases map to TRBD1. There are 17 residues in the CDR3. Germline V lookup: CDR1 KGHDR, CDR2 SFDVKD. The junction had 6 bases not matched to a gene; V was cut back by 2 bases and J by 2 bases. Written as DNA, the CDR3 is TGTGCCACCAGTGATTCTAGGGGACAGGGTCCCTACAATGAGCAGTTCTTC. Its protein is CATSDSRGQGPYNEQFF.

This chain links TRBV5-8 with TRBJ2-7, with D possibly TRBD2 on 5 matching bases. Germline assignment: CDR1 SGHTS and CDR2 YDEGEE. Trimming removed 5 bases at V and 6 bases at J, with 9 bases between. The CDR3 has 11 amino acids. The CDR3 here is CASRGGLEQYF. The CDR3 DNA sequence: TGTGCCAGCAGAGGAGGTCTCGAGCAGTACTTC.

This chain connects TRBV11-2 to TRBJ1-2, with no clear D. Trimming took off 5 bases at V and 7 bases at J, with 20 bases between the two ends. CDR3 length: 15 residues. CDR1 SGHAT and CDR2 FQNNGV come from the germline V gene. The CDR3 sequence: CASSRLWAERGGYTF. Written as DNA, the CDR3 is TGTGCCAGCAGCCGCCTCTGGGCCGAACGGGGTGGCTACACCTTC.

The V gene is TRBV3-1 (or the pseudogene TRBV3-2), the J gene TRBJ1-2; 7 bases line up with TRBD1. The CDR3 loop spans 15 amino acids. Trimming cost V 0 bases and J 7 bases; bases outside gene matches: 8. CDR1 LGHDT and CDR2 YNNKEL come from the germline V gene (reference sequence). The CDR3 reads CASSQDPRGRGGYTF. The DNA for the CDR3 is TGTGCCAGCAGCCAAGACCCGAGGGGGCGCGGTGGCTACACCTTC.

This chain links TRBV19 with TRBJ1-1, with no clear D. CDR1 is LNHDA and CDR2 is SQIVND in the germline V gene (reference sequence). The CDR3 length is 13 residues. The V gene lost 6 bases and the J gene lost 1 base, with 9 bases spanning the gap. CDR3 sequence reads: CASSTQANTEAFF. DNA of the CDR3: TGTGCCAGTAGCACCCAAGCGAACACTGAAGCTTTCTTT. Combining the CDR3 with reference TRBV19 and TRBJ1-1 gives the whole variable domain DGGITQSPKYLFRKEGQNVTLSCEQNLNHDAMYWYRQDPGQGLRLIYYSQIVNDFQKGDIAEGYSVSREKKESFPLTVTSAQKNPTAFYLCASSTQANTEAFFGQGTRLTVV.

The V call is TRBV6-5, the J call TRBJ2-1; a possible D gene is TRBD2 (5 bases). The V end was cut by 0 bases, the J end by 6 bases, with 9 bases between. The CDR3 extends over 14 amino acids. The germline CDR1 and CDR2 sequences are MNHEY and SVGAGI. Here the CDR3 DNA reads TGTGCCAGCAGTTACTCAGGACTTTCCAATGAGCAGTTCTTC. It codes for CASSYSGLSNEQFF.

This rearrangement joins TRBV3-1 (or the pseudogene TRBV3-2) to TRBJ2-3, with TRBD1 as a possible D gene (6 bases). The CDR3 length is 15 residues. Germline-derived CDR1 and CDR2 are LGHDT and YNNKEL (reference sequence). Between the trimmed V and J ends, which lost 2 bases and 1 base, there was a span of 10 bases. The CDR3 sequence is CASSQWGPGTDTQYF. CDR3 sequence (DNA): TGTGCCAGCAGCCAATGGGGGCCTGGCACAGATACGCAGTATTTT.

The chain has TRBV27 and TRBJ2-5; 8 nucleotides match TRBD2. CDR1 MNHEY and CDR2 SMNVEV come from the germline V gene (reference sequence). CDR3 length: 15 amino acids. V shed 5 bases and J 4 bases; nucleotides not matched to a gene: 9. The CDR3 sequence is CASSAGLAGGETQYF. In nucleotides, the CDR3 is TGTGCCAGCAGTGCCGGACTAGCCGGGGGAGAGACCCAGTACTTC.

This clone is a singleton in its sample. In DNA form, the CDR3 reads TGTGCCAGCTCCGGGGGAGGGAAGGGGAACACTGAAGCTTTCTTT. It is translated as CASSGGGKGNTEAFF. The chain employs TRBV27 and TRBJ1-1, with a possible D match to TRBD1 (5 bases). The CDR3 is 15 residues long. The V gene's germline CDR1 is MNHEY and CDR2 SMNVEV (reference sequence). V shed 8 bases and J shed 1 base, with 17 bases lying between them.

The gene calls are TRBV7-2 and TRBJ2-1, with 7 bases that match TRBD2. The CDR3 is 16 residues long. With V trimmed by 0 bases and J by 9 bases, 11 bases remained unmatched. Germline V gives CDR1 SGHTA, CDR2 FQGNSA. In nucleotides, the CDR3 is TGTGCCAGCAGCTTAGCTCCGACAGCGGGGTCCAGTGAGCAGTTCTTC. Translating it yields CASSLAPTAGSSEQFF.

V usage is TRBV7-9 and J usage is TRBJ1-6; 7 bases are a match to TRBD1. The CDR3 totals 15 residues. V gave up 7 bases and J gave up 3 bases; unmatched junction bases: 6. Germline assignment: CDR1 SEHNR and CDR2 FQNEAQ (reference sequence). The CDR3 coding sequence is TGTGCCAGCACCGCTACAGGGGACTATAATTCACCCCTCCACTTT. This translates into CASTATGDYNSPLHF.

V gene TRBV7-3 combines with J gene TRBJ2-7, with 7 nucleotides matching TRBD2. V lost 4 bases, J lost 6 bases, and 6 bases stayed unmatched. The CDR3 has 13 amino acids. The germline V gene has CDR1 SGHTA and CDR2 FQGTGA. CDR3 bases: TGTGCCAGCAGCTCGGGGCCGGGGGGCGAGCAGTACTTC. The encoded protein is CASSSGPGGEQYF.

The V call is TRBV12-3 or TRBV12-4, the J call TRBJ1-1; a possible D gene is TRBD1 (5 bases). The CDR3 is 12 residues long. V lost 5 bases, J lost 6 bases, and 10 bases lay in between. CDR3 sequence reads: CASSIGQAEAFF. CDR3 nucleotide sequence: TGTGCCAGCAGTATAGGACAAGCTGAAGCTTTCTTT.

The chain has TRBV19 and TRBJ1-5; D gene unclear. V was shortened by 5 bases and J by 6 bases, with 11 bases between the two germline ends. Germline assignment: CDR1 LNHDA and CDR2 SQIVND (reference sequence). This CDR3 has 13 residues. The CDR3 nucleotides are TGTGCCAGTAGTGTACTACTAGGTCAGCCCCAGCATTTT. It specifies CASSVLLGQPQHF.